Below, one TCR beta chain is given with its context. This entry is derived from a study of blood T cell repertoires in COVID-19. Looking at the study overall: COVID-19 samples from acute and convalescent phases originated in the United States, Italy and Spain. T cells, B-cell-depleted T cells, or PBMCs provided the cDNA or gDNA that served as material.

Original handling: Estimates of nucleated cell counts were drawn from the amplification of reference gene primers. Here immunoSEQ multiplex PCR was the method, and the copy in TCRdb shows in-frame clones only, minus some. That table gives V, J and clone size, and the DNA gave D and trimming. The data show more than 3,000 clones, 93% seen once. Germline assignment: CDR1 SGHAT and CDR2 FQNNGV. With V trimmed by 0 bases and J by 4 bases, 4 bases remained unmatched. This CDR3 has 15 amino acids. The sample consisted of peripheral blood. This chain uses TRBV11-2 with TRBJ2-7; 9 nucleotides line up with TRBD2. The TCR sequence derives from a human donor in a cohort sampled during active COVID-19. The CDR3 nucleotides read TGTGCCAGCAGCTTAGAAATTAGCGGGAGATACGAGCAGTACTTC. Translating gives CASSLEISGRYEQYF. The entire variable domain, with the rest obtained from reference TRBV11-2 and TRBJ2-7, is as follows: EAGVAQSPRYKIIEKRQSVAFWCNPISGHATLYWYQQILGQGPKLLIQFQNNGVVDDSQLPKDRFSAERLKGVDSTLKIQPAKLEDSAVYLCASSLEISGRYEQYFGPGTRLTVT.